This TCR beta chain comes out of a study of blood T cell repertoires in COVID-19. Looking at the study overall: Sites in the United States, Italy and Spain provided acute and convalescent COVID-19 samples. Sources were T cells, B-cell-depleted T cells, or PBMCs; the material itself was cDNA or gDNA.

In the source study's methods: Reference gene primer amplification yielded estimated nucleated cell counts. Sequenced by immunoSEQ multiplex PCR; TCRdb stores in-frame clones only, minus some. V, J and clone size are those of that table, while D and trimming were read from the DNA. Of about 190,000 clones listed, more than 85% were seen once; the top ten hold around 1.1%. The TCR was taken from a man aged 30 to 45 with acute or convalescent COVID-19. Sequencing was performed on peripheral blood.

The DNA of the CDR3 is TGTGCCAGCAGTTTCACAGTATATAATTCACCCCTCCACTTT. This gives the protein CASSFTVYNSPLHF. The chain joins TRBV27 to TRBJ1-6; no clear D. Trimming took 3 bases from V and 4 from J, leaving 7 bases between them. The germline gives CDR1 MNHEY, CDR2 SMNVEV (reference sequence). The CDR3 covers 14 residues.